The 2 T cell receptor beta chains reported below all come from one sample, sequenced in a study of T-cell reconstitution after alpha-beta-depleted transplantation in children. It was with unique molecular identifiers that the TCRbeta library was prepared. A single record per CDR3 protein comes from TCRdb applying MiXCR to the PCR reads. The sample consists of about 160,000 distinct CDR3 sequences, approximately 10% of them appearing once. Here the sequenced sample was PBMCs, taken before TCRalphabeta/CD19-depleted stem cell transplant. The receptors here all came from a boy between 2 and 10 years old with acute myeloid leukemia, due to receive a stem cell transplant.

This clonotype was recorded at least ten times. J is TRBJ2-5 and V is TRBV7-9; 7 bases fit TRBD2. The CDR3 has 15 residues. Germline V CDR1 and CDR2: SEHNR, FQNEAQ (reference sequence). The trim removed 4 bases at V and 1 base at J, leaving 6 bases unmatched. The DNA of the CDR3 is TGTGCCAGCAGCTCAGCGGGACGGACCCAAGAGACCCAGTACTTC. Amino acids: CASSSAGRTQETQYF. Complete variable domain (other parts from reference TRBV7-9 and TRBJ2-5): DTGVSQNPRHKITKRGQNVTFRCDPISEHNRLYWYRQTLGQGPEFLTYFQNEAQLEKSRLLSDRFSAERPKGSFSTLEIQRTEQGDSAMYLCASSSAGRTQETQYFGPGTRLLVL.

This clonotype was seen ten or more times. This CDR3 is CASSPRSRPYNEQFF. As DNA, the CDR3 is TGTGCCAGCAGCCCAAGGTCGCGACCCTACAATGAGCAGTTCTTC. The chain is built from TRBV5-5 and TRBJ2-1; D is uncertain. This CDR3 spans 15 amino acids. The ends were cut back, 4 bases at V and 2 bases at J, with 13 bases in the middle. Germline lookup yields CDR1 SGHKS and CDR2 YYEKEE (reference sequence).